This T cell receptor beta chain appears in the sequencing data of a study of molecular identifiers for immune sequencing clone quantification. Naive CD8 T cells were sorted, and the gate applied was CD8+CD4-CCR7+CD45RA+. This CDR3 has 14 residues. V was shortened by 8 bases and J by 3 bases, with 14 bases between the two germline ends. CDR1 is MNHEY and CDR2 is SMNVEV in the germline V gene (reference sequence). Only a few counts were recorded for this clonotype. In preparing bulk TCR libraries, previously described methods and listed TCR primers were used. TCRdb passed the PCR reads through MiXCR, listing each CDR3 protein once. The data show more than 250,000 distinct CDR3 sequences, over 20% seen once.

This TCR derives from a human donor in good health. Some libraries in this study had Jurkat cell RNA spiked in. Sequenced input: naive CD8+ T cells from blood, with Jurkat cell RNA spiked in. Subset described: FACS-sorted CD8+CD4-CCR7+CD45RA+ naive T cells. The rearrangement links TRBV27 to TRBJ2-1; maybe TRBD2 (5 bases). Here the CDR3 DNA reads TGTGCCAGCTTCGACGGACTGGACTACAATGAGCAGTTCTTC. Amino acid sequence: CASFDGLDYNEQFF.